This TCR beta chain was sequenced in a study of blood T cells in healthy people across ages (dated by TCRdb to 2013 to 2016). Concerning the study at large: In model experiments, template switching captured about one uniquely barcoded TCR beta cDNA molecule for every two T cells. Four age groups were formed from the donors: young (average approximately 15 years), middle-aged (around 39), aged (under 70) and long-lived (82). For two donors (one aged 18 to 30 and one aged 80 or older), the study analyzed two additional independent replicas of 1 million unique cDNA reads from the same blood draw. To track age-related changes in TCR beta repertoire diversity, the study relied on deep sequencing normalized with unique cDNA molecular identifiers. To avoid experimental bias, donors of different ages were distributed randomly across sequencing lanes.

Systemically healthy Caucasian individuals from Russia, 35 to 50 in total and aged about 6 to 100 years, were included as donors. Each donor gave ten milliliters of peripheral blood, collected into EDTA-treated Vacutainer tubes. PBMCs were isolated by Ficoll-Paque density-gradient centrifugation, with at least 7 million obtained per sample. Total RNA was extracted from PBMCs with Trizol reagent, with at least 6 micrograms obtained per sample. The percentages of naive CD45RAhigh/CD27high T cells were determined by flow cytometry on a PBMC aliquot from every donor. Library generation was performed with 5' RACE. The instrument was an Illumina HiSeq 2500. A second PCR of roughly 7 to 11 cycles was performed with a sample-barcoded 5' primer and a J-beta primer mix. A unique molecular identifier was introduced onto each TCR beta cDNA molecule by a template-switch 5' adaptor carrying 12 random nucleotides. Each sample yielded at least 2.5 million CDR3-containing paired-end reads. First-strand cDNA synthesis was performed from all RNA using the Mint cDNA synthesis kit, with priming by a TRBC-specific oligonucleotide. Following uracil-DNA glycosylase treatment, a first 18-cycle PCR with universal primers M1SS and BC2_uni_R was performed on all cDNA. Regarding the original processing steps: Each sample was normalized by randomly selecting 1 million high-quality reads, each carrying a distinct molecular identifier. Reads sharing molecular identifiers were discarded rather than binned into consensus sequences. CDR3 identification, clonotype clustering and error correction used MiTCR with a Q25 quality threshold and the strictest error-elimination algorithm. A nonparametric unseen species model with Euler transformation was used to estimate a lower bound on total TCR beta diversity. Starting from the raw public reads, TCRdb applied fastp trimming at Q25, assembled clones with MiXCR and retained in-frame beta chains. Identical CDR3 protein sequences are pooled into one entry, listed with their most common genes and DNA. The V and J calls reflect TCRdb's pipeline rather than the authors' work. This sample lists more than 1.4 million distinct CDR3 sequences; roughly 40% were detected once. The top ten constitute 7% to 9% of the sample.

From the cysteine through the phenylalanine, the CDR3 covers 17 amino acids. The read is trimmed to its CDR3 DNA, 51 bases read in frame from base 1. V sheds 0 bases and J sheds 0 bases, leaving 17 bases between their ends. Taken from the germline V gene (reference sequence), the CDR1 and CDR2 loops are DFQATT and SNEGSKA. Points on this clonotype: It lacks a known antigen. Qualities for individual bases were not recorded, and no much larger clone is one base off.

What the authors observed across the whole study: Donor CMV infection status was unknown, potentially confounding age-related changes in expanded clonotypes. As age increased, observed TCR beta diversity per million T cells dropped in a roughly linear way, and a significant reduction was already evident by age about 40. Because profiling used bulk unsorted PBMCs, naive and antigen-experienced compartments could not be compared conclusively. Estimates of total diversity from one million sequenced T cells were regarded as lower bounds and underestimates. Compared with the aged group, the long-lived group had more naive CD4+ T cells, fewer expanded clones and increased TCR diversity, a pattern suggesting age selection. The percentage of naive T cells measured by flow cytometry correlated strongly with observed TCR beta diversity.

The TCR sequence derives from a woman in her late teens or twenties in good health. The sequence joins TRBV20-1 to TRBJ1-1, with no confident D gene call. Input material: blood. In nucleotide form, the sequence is TGCAGTGCTAGAGATTCGGGCCAGACTTCCATGAACACTGAAGCTTTCTTT. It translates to CSARDSGQTSMNTEAFF.